This T cell receptor beta chain was recovered during a study of T-cell reconstitution after alpha-beta-depleted transplantation in children. General study findings and limits: Several hundred expanded graft clones reportedly gave rise to the alpha-beta T cells present about two months after transplant.

As it was prepared, the TCRbeta library received unique molecular identifiers. TCRdb re-called the PCR reads with MiXCR, one entry per CDR3 protein. Of about a million distinct CDR3 sequences listed, under 30% are singletons. As to this clonotype: Its antigen is as yet unknown.

The sequences come from PBMCs, mostly from graft donor cells, collected 360 days after TCRalphabeta/CD19-depleted stem cell transplant. This sequence was found in a boy under two years old who had a stem cell transplant for SCID, so the T cells may come from the graft donor.

The CDR3 spells CSASVPPGQETQYF. DNA of the CDR3: TGCAGTGCTAGTGTTCCCCCCGGCCAAGAGACCCAGTACTTC. This chain connects TRBV20-1 to TRBJ2-5; D call uncertain. The germline gives CDR1 DFQATT, CDR2 SNEGSKA (reference sequence). The length of the CDR3 is 14 residues. With 3 bases removed from V and 1 base from J, the gap between germline ends came to 12 bases.